This entry lists 14 T cell receptor beta chains sequenced from one sample in a study of long-term antiretroviral therapy in people with HIV. Version v3.0 of the immunoSEQ assay ran at survey level. Sequenced by immunoSEQ multiplex PCR; TCRdb stores in-frame clones only, minus some. There are roughly 30,000 clones in the sample; 80% to 90% occur only once, and 3.8% lies in the top ten. The starting material was unsorted PBMCs, obtained 0.8 years before starting antiretroviral therapy. The receptors were sampled from a young man with HIV.

The chain couples TRBV27 to TRBJ2-1; 9 bases line up with TRBD1. This CDR3 has 14 residues. V shed 5 bases and J 3 bases; nucleotides not matched to a gene: 2. Germline lookup yields CDR1 MNHEY and CDR2 SMNVEV (reference sequence). CDR3 loop: CASSPDRGYNEQFF. CDR3 sequence (DNA): TGTGCCAGCAGTCCGGACAGGGGCTACAATGAGCAGTTCTTC.

This chain links TRBV4-3 with TRBJ2-2, with TRBD2 matching over 13 bases. The CDR3 runs to 22 residues. V shed 0 bases and J 4 bases; nucleotides not matched to a gene: 17. Germline assignment: CDR1 LGHNA and CDR2 YSLEER. CDR3: CASSQDLLTSGRAEGSTGELFF. The CDR3 DNA sequence: TGCGCCAGCAGCCAAGATTTATTAACTAGCGGGAGGGCCGAGGGATCCACCGGGGAGCTGTTTTTT.

The V and J genes are TRBV5-6 and TRBJ1-2, with a weak D call TRBD1 (6 bases). Germline values: CDR1 SGHDT, CDR2 YYEEEE. This CDR3 has 11 amino acids. Trimming took off 4 bases at V and 8 bases at J, with 9 bases between the two ends. The CDR3 loop reads CASSHREGYTF. The DNA for the CDR3 is TGTGCCAGCAGCCACAGGGAAGGCTACACCTTC. The whole variable domain, remainder taken from reference TRBV5-6 and TRBJ1-2, is DAGVTQSPTHLIKTRGQQVTLRCSPKSGHDTVSWYQQALGQGPQFIFQYYEEEERQRGNFPDRFSGHQFPNYSSELNVNALLLGDSALYLCASSHREGYTFGSGTRLTVV.

Comment on this clone: The sample contains more than one DNA sequence encoding this CDR3. CDR3 residues: CASSQDRGSYNEQFF. DNA of the CDR3: TGCGCCAGCAGCCAAGATCGAGGCTCCTACAATGAGCAGTTCTTC. The rearrangement joins TRBV4-1 to TRBJ2-1; D gene ambiguous. CDR3 length: 15 residues. The germline V gene encodes CDR1 MGHRA and CDR2 YSYEKL. The V end was cut by 0 bases, the J end by 0 bases, with 6 bases between.

The J gene is TRBJ2-5, the V gene TRBV5-4, with D perhaps TRBD1 or TRBD2 (5 bases each). The CDR3 runs to 14 residues. Trimming stripped 5 bases from V and 2 bases from J, with 13 bases between. Per germline, CDR1 SGHNT and CDR2 YYREEE (reference sequence). The CDR3 DNA is TGTGCCAGCAGTCGGCCCGGGGCACAAGAGACCCAGTACTTC. It yields the protein CASSRPGAQETQYF.

The V and J genes are TRBV18 and TRBJ1-1; 7 nucleotides agree with TRBD1. The CDR3 has 15 residues. Germline CDR1 is KGHSH and CDR2 is LQKENI. J gave up 4 bases and V 1 base, and 6 bases lay outside the gene matches. The CDR3 reads CASSPQGARSTEAFF. The CDR3 coding sequence is TGTGCCAGCTCACCACAGGGGGCGCGAAGCACTGAAGCTTTCTTT.

The chain combines TRBV7-9 with TRBJ2-3; a weak D match, TRBD2 (6 bases). The CDR3 runs to 15 residues. CDR1 is SEHNR and CDR2 is FQNEAQ in the germline V gene (reference sequence). The V gene lost 1 base and the J gene lost 1 base, with 9 bases spanning the gap. CDR3 residues: CASSLGASGTDTQYF. The DNA for the CDR3 is TGTGCCAGCAGCTTAGGGGCTAGCGGCACAGATACGCAGTATTTT. Together with reference TRBV7-9 and TRBJ2-3, the CDR3 gives the full variable domain: DTGVSQNPRHKITKRGQNVTFRCDPISEHNRLYWYRQTLGQGPEFLTYFQNEAQLEKSRLLSDRFSAERPKGSFSTLEIQRTEQGDSAMYLCASSLGASGTDTQYFGPGTRLTVL.

The chain is built from TRBV5-1 and TRBJ2-7; weak D call: TRBD1 (5 bases). V gave up 4 bases and J gave up 0 bases, with 8 bases separating them. Germline V gene sequence: CDR1 SGHRS, CDR2 YFSETQ. The CDR3 consists of 13 residues. CDR3 in DNA: TGCGCCAGCAGCCAGGGCCTCTCCTACGAGCAGTACTTC. Translating gives CASSQGLSYEQYF.

The chain combines TRBV6-6 with TRBJ2-3; 9 nucleotides match TRBD1. The CDR3 extends over 16 amino acids. Per germline, CDR1 MNHNY and CDR2 SVGAGI (reference sequence). Trimming cost V 1 base and J 4 bases; bases outside gene matches: 6. Here the CDR3 DNA reads TGTGCCAGCAGTTACTTCGGACAGGGGAGGGCAGATACGCAGTATTTT. The encoded protein is CASSYFGQGRADTQYF.

V and J are TRBV11-1 and TRBJ1-3; D gene ambiguous. Trimming removed 3 bases at V and 2 bases at J, with 11 bases between. The CDR3 extends over 15 amino acids. Germline V lookup: CDR1 SGHAT, CDR2 FQDESV (reference sequence). Here the CDR3 reads CASSLSREAGNTIYF. The CDR3 nucleotides are TGTGCCAGCAGCTTGTCGAGGGAGGCTGGAAACACCATATATTTT.

V gene TRBV7-2 combines with J gene TRBJ1-3; tentative D call: TRBD1 (5 bases). The V gene lost 7 bases and the J gene lost 0 bases, with 16 bases spanning the gap. The CDR3 runs to 16 residues. Germline V gene lookup returns CDR1 SGHTA and CDR2 FQGNSA. CDR3 protein: CASTLYGAGSGNTIYF. CDR3 in DNA: TGTGCCAGCACCCTTTATGGGGCAGGCTCTGGAAACACCATATATTTT.

The rearrangement uses TRBV4-3 and TRBJ2-3; no firm D call. Germline CDR1 is LGHNA and CDR2 is YSLEER. V dropped 0 bases and J dropped 7 bases, with 8 bases sitting between them. The CDR3 covers 13 residues. The CDR3 reads CASSQDPRNTQYF. The CDR3 nucleotides are TGCGCCAGCAGCCAAGATCCCCGGAATACGCAGTATTTT.

The V call is TRBV11-1, the J call TRBJ2-5; D gene unclear. This CDR3 has 14 amino acids. Germline loops: CDR1 SGHAT, CDR2 FQDESV (reference sequence). Trimming pared 0 bases from V and 5 bases from J, leaving 10 bases between. CDR3 nucleotide sequence: TGTGCCAGCAGCTTAGCCCCGATCCGGGAGACCCAGTACTTC. It specifies CASSLAPIRETQYF.

This chain connects TRBV4-3 to TRBJ1-1; TRBD1 agrees at 8 bases. The ends lost 4 bases at V and 8 bases at J; junction bases unmatched: 6. CDR1 and CDR2 (germline): LGHNA, YSLEER. The CDR3 has 13 amino acids. The CDR3 bases are TGCGCCAGCAGCCGGGGGACAGGTGAAGAAGCTTTCTTT. It yields the protein CASSRGTGEEAFF.